Each of the 14 T cell receptor beta chains below was sequenced from the same sample in a study of shared clonotypes between healthy human individuals. TCRdb's table, derived via immunoSEQ multiplex PCR, lists solely in-frame clones and lacks some. Here the sample spans about 110,000 clones, about 70% being singletons. What was sequenced was memory CD8+ T cells sorted from blood. Subset in this sample: CD45RO+ cells pooled with CCR7-negative TemRA cells. All receptors derive from a woman aged 30 to 39 in good health.

The chain joins TRBV4-1 to TRBJ2-7, with D perhaps matching TRBD1 or TRBD2 (5 bases each). V lost 4 bases to trimming and J lost 12 bases, with 25 bases between them. CDR3 size: 15 residues. Germline V CDR1 and CDR2: MGHRA, YSYEKL. The CDR3 reads CASSPFTNYLTGRYF. DNA of the CDR3: TGCGCCAGCAGCCCGTTTACGAACTATCTTACGGGGCGGTACTTC.

The chain joins TRBV9 to TRBJ1-2; TRBD1 might be the D (5 bases). The CDR3 runs to 19 residues. V was pared by 4 bases and J by 4 bases, with 29 bases between. Germline-derived CDR1 and CDR2 are SGDLS and YYNGEE. CDR3 sequence reads: CASSQEEEEAQGAPYGYTF. CDR3 coding DNA: TGTGCCAGCAGCCAAGAGGAAGAAGAGGCCCAGGGAGCTCCCTATGGCTACACCTTC.

The chain couples TRBV28 to TRBJ2-7; D is unresolved. In germline, CDR1 is MDHEN, CDR2 SYDVKM. Between the trimmed V and J ends, which lost 3 bases and 3 bases, there was a span of 9 bases. The CDR3 is 13 residues long. CDR3: CASSFRFGYEQYF. The CDR3 DNA follows: TGTGCCAGCAGTTTTCGCTTCGGCTACGAGCAGTACTTC. Looking up the rest from reference TRBV28 and TRBJ2-7 gives the full variable domain: DVKVTQSSRYLVKRTGEKVFLECVQDMDHENMFWYRQDPGLGLRLIYFSYDVKMKEKGDIPEGYSVSREKKERFSLILESASTNQTSMYLCASSFRFGYEQYFGPGTRLTVT.

This clone occurred a few times. The rearrangement joins TRBV6-4 to TRBJ2-6; possibly TRBD1 for D (5 bases). This CDR3 region has 15 residues. CDR1 MRHNA and CDR2 SNTAGT come from the germline V gene. Trimming shortened V by 3 bases and J by 1 base, and 7 bases separated the two germline ends. The CDR3 DNA sequence: TGTGCCAGCAGTGAAGGACAATCTGGGGCCAACGTCCTGACTTTC. Translation gives CASSEGQSGANVLTF.

The V gene is TRBV28, the J gene TRBJ1-1; the D gene is possibly TRBD1 (5 bases). V was cut by 1 base and J by 3 bases, with 12 bases left in between. Germline-derived CDR1 and CDR2 are MDHEN and SYDVKM. The CDR3 has 15 amino acids. The CDR3 nucleotides read TGTGCCAGCAGTTTATCGGCAGGGCTAGACACTGAAGCTTTCTTT. Its protein is CASSLSAGLDTEAFF.

The chain is built from TRBV4-1 and TRBJ1-1; D is unresolved. Trimming cost V 8 bases and J 6 bases, with 13 bases left between them. The V gene's germline CDR1 is MGHRA and CDR2 YSYEKL. The CDR3 runs to 12 residues. CDR3 protein: CASGWVGAEAFF. For the CDR3, the DNA is TGCGCCAGCGGATGGGTCGGGGCTGAAGCTTTCTTT.

The chain uses TRBV6-5 and TRBJ2-5; 10 bases agree with TRBD2. The germline gives CDR1 MNHEY, CDR2 SVGAGI. This CDR3 has 15 residues. V dropped 2 bases and J dropped 5; count of bases not matched to a gene: 5. The CDR3 here is CASSYLAGVRETQYF. The DNA for the CDR3 is TGTGCCAGCAGTTACCTAGCGGGAGTGCGGGAGACCCAGTACTTC.

The V gene is TRBV6-4, the J gene TRBJ1-5; a possible D gene is TRBD1 (6 bases). The CDR3 runs to 15 residues. Trimming took off 3 bases at V and 6 bases at J, with 15 bases between the two ends. The germline V gene has CDR1 MRHNA and CDR2 SNTAGT. CDR3 in DNA: TGTGCCAGCAGTGAAACCTCAGGGGAAGGTCAGCCCCAGCATTTT. Translated: CASSETSGEGQPQHF.

The chain couples TRBV7-3 to TRBJ2-5; 16 nucleotides line up with TRBD2. CDR1 is SGHTA and CDR2 is FQGTGA in the germline V gene. This CDR3 spans 17 amino acids. V lost 3 bases to trimming and J lost 5 bases; unmatched junction nucleotides: 6. CDR3 nucleotides: TGTGCCAGCAGCTTGGGACTAGCGGGAGGGCCTATGGAGACCCAGTACTTC. Amino acid sequence: CASSLGLAGGPMETQYF.

The chain is built from TRBV27 and TRBJ2-7; 13 bases are shared with TRBD2. The CDR3 contains 14 residues. Germline values: CDR1 MNHEY, CDR2 SMNVEV (reference sequence). The J segment lost 2 bases and the V segment lost 7 bases, leaving 2 bases of the junction unmatched. CDR3 amino acids: CASKGLAGAYEQYF. In DNA form, the CDR3 reads TGTGCCAGCAAAGGACTAGCGGGAGCCTACGAGCAGTACTTC.

The chain employs TRBV28 and TRBJ2-3; TRBD2 agrees at 12 bases. CDR3 size: 17 residues. Germline V gives CDR1 MDHEN, CDR2 SYDVKM. Trimming removed 3 bases from V and 3 bases from J; junction bases left unmatched: 7. CDR3 amino acids: CASSFPLAGGPTDTQYF. CDR3 in DNA: TGTGCCAGCAGTTTCCCCCTAGCGGGAGGGCCGACAGATACGCAGTATTTT.

This chain links TRBV7-2 with TRBJ2-1; 14 nucleotides align to TRBD2. Germline V gene data show CDR1 as SGHTA and CDR2 as FQGNSA. This CDR3 region has 18 residues. Losses at the gene ends were 1 base for V and 3 bases for J; bases not matched to a gene: 5. The CDR3 here is CASSLGGLAGVGYNEQFF. The CDR3 DNA reads TGTGCCAGCAGCTTAGGGGGACTAGCGGGAGTGGGCTACAATGAGCAGTTCTTC.

The chain couples TRBV6-6 to TRBJ1-3; D uncertain. Trimming removed 1 base from V and 0 bases from J, with 4 bases in between. The germline V gene has CDR1 MNHNY and CDR2 SVGAGI (reference sequence). The CDR3 loop spans 14 amino acids. CDR3 protein: CASSYLGSGNTIYF. The CDR3 DNA sequence: TGTGCCAGCAGTTACTTGGGCTCTGGAAACACCATATATTTT.

For the CDR3, the DNA is TGCGCCAGCAGCTTTGGCACTTGGGGTAATGAGCAGTTCTTC. Translated, it gives CASSFGTWGNEQFF. V gene TRBV5-1 combines with J gene TRBJ2-1; no clear D. The CDR3 covers 14 residues. Germline V gene data show CDR1 as SGHRS and CDR2 as YFSETQ. With 2 bases removed from V and 7 bases from J, the gap between germline ends came to 13 bases.